Listed here are 25 T cell receptor beta chains from one sample, sequenced in a study of cytomegalovirus exposure and HLA in healthy donors. Measured with immunoSEQ multiplex PCR; TCRdb has only the in-frame clones, and not every one. The sample has approximately 220,000 clones; around 80% are singletons. Sequencing input: PBMCs. Receptors were obtained from a woman under 40 in good health and CMV-seropositive.

The rearrangement joins TRBV4-1 to TRBJ1-5, with 10 bases fitting TRBD1. Germline V gene lookup returns CDR1 MGHRA and CDR2 YSYEKL. Losses at the gene ends were 4 bases for V and 6 bases for J; bases not matched to a gene: 9. The CDR3 has 16 residues. CDR3: CASSPGGTGDIQPQHF. The CDR3 nucleotides are TGCGCCAGCAGCCCGGGGGGGACAGGGGATATTCAGCCCCAGCATTTT.

This chain connects TRBV7-9 to TRBJ1-2, with unresolved D. The V gene's germline CDR1 is SEHNR and CDR2 FQNEAQ (reference sequence). V shed 6 bases and J shed 1 base, with 6 bases lying between them. This CDR3 is 12 amino acids long. The CDR3 region is CASRGSNYGYTF. Here the CDR3 DNA reads TGTGCCAGCAGGGGAAGTAACTATGGCTACACCTTC.

Turning to this clone: The sample carries other DNA sequences with the same CDR3. The V and J genes are TRBV11-2 and TRBJ2-2; D gene unclear. V lost 1 base to trimming and J lost 2 bases, with 8 bases between them. Germline lookup yields CDR1 SGHAT and CDR2 FQNNGV. The CDR3 contains 15 residues. The CDR3 reads CASSLALGNTGELFF. CDR3 coding DNA: TGTGCCAGCAGCTTAGCTCTGGGAAACACCGGGGAGCTGTTTTTT.

This clone turned up a few times. This chain joins TRBV6-1 and TRBJ1-1; D remains ambiguous. In germline, CDR1 is MNHNS, CDR2 SASEGT. This CDR3 has 14 amino acids. The V and J ends lost 3 bases and 2 bases respectively, with 10 bases between them. This CDR3 is CASSDRWGNTEAFF. Written as DNA, the CDR3 is TGTGCCAGCAGTGACAGGTGGGGAAACACTGAAGCTTTCTTT.

This chain uses TRBV5-1 with TRBJ1-1, with D possibly matching TRBD1 (5 bases). This CDR3 is built from 16 residues. CDR1 is SGHRS and CDR2 is YFSETQ in the germline V gene. V was pared by 0 bases and J by 0 bases, with 12 bases between. CDR3 in amino acids: CASSLGGTRMNTEAFF. The CDR3 DNA reads as TGCGCCAGCAGCTTGGGGGGGACGAGGATGAACACTGAAGCTTTCTTT.

This chain connects TRBV5-1 to TRBJ1-1, with D possibly TRBD1 on 5 matching bases. This CDR3 contains 14 residues. Germline CDR1 SGHRS, CDR2 YFSETQ. V dropped 2 bases and J dropped 5 bases, with 13 bases sitting between them. The CDR3 loop reads CASSFSQGRTEAFF. The DNA of the CDR3 is TGCGCCAGCAGCTTCAGCCAGGGTAGGACTGAAGCTTTCTTT.

This sequence joins TRBV7-8 and TRBJ2-7, with D perhaps matching TRBD2 (6 bases). From germline, CDR1 is SGHVS and CDR2 FQNEAQ. Trimming pared 2 bases from V and 1 base from J, leaving 9 bases between. This CDR3 comprises 14 residues. CDR3 loop: CASSLKGRSYEQYF. The DNA of the CDR3 is TGTGCCAGCAGCTTAAAGGGGAGGTCCTACGAGCAGTACTTC.

The chain recombines TRBV6-5 with TRBJ2-3, with a weak D call TRBD1 (5 bases). This CDR3 contains 14 residues. CDR1 and CDR2 (germline): MNHEY, SVGAGI. The germline V and J ends were trimmed by 6 bases and 0 bases, with 10 bases remaining between them. CDR3 coding DNA: TGTGCCAGCAGAGACAGTTGGAGCACAGATACGCAGTATTTT. Protein sequence: CASRDSWSTDTQYF.

The chain recombines TRBV28 with TRBJ2-5, with TRBD2 identical over 10 bases. This CDR3 spans 16 amino acids. Unmatched junction bases numbered 9, after V lost 3 bases and J lost 5 bases. The germline V gene has CDR1 MDHEN and CDR2 SYDVKM. The CDR3 loop reads CASSFGSSGRKETQYF. Here the CDR3 DNA reads TGTGCCAGCAGTTTTGGGTCTAGCGGGAGAAAGGAGACCCAGTACTTC.

V and J are TRBV6-5 and TRBJ2-7; no clear D. Trimming shortened V by 2 bases and J by 4 bases, and 15 bases separated the two germline ends. The CDR3 spans 15 residues. CDR1 is MNHEY, CDR2 SVGAGI, per germline. CDR3 in DNA: TGTGCCAGCAGTTACAGGACGTCCATCCCTTACGAGCAGTACTTC. This translates into CASSYRTSIPYEQYF.

This rearrangement joins TRBV19 to TRBJ2-6; weak D call: TRBD2 (6 bases). Trimming took 7 bases from V and 4 from J, leaving 17 bases between them. Germline assignment: CDR1 LNHDA and CDR2 SQIVND (reference sequence). The CDR3 extends over 16 amino acids. CDR3 protein: CASKASPGRGANVLTF. In DNA form, the CDR3 reads TGTGCCAGTAAGGCGTCCCCCGGGAGAGGGGCCAACGTCCTGACTTTC.

This clone was observed a handful of times. The rearrangement uses TRBV5-1 and TRBJ2-7; D perhaps matches TRBD1 (6 bases). The V gene's germline CDR1 is SGHRS and CDR2 YFSETQ. This CDR3 is built from 13 residues. The V end lost 2 bases, the J end lost 5 bases, and 11 bases lay between the germline ends. DNA for the CDR3: TGCGCCAGCAGCTTCGGGACATTGGACGAGCAGTACTTC. Protein: CASSFGTLDEQYF. Supplemented by reference TRBV5-1 and TRBJ2-7, the full variable domain reads KAGVTQTPRYLIKTRGQQVTLSCSPISGHRSVSWYQQTPGQGLQFLFEYFSETQRNKGNFPGRFSGRQFSNSRSEMNVSTLELGDSALYLCASSFGTLDEQYFGPGTRLTVT.

The J gene is TRBJ2-3, the V gene TRBV10-3; D may be TRBD2 (5 bases). Germline CDR1 is ENHRY and CDR2 is SYGVKD. V gave up 3 bases and J gave up 1 base, with 14 bases separating them. This CDR3 is 16 amino acids long. The CDR3 DNA follows: TGTGCCATCAGTGAAAGTCCCGGGAAAGGCACAGATACGCAGTATTTT. This sequence encodes CAISESPGKGTDTQYF.

The rearrangement uses TRBV6-5 and TRBJ2-7; no definite D call. The CDR3 is 12 residues long. The germline gives CDR1 MNHEY, CDR2 SVGAGI. V gave up 2 bases and J gave up 5 bases, with 7 bases separating them. CDR3 residues: CASSYGFDEQYF. In DNA form, the CDR3 reads TGTGCCAGCAGTTACGGCTTTGACGAGCAGTACTTC.

This clone has a single count. The chain is built from TRBV28 and TRBJ2-5, with 8 bases identical to TRBD1. Per germline, CDR1 MDHEN and CDR2 SYDVKM. This CDR3 comprises 14 residues. The V gene end was trimmed by 6 bases and the J gene end by 2 bases; junction bases not matched to a gene: 5. The CDR3 region is CASRLGQVQETQYF. CDR3 nucleotides: TGTGCCAGCAGACTGGGACAGGTACAAGAGACCCAGTACTTC.

In this sample, this clone turned up a few times. The chain has TRBV6-1 and TRBJ1-3, with D uncertain. In germline, CDR1 is MNHNS, CDR2 SASEGT. This CDR3 is 15 amino acids long. The V gene lost 5 bases and the J gene lost 0 bases, with 11 bases spanning the gap. The CDR3 reads CASSSTFGSGNTIYF. The DNA for the CDR3 is TGTGCCAGCAGTTCGACTTTTGGCTCTGGAAACACCATATATTTT.

Only a few counts were recorded for this clone. The CDR3 spells CASSGTGKFTGELFF. The CDR3 region has the DNA TGTGCCAGCAGTGGGACAGGGAAGTTCACCGGGGAGCTGTTTTTT. The chain carries TRBV9 and TRBJ2-2; 9 positions agree with TRBD1. V gave up 5 bases and J gave up 4 bases; unmatched junction bases: 6. Germline assignment: CDR1 SGDLS and CDR2 YYNGEE. CDR3 length: 15 amino acids.

This chain connects TRBV27 to TRBJ2-7, with D unresolved. Trimming stripped 3 bases from V and 5 bases from J, with 17 bases between. The CDR3 spans 15 residues. CDR1 and CDR2 from the germline V gene are MNHEY and SMNVEV (reference sequence). The CDR3 nucleotides read TGTGCCAGCAGTTTGGGCCCGAGTGTAGCCCACGAGCAGTACTTC. It translates to CASSLGPSVAHEQYF.

V usage is TRBV29-1 and J usage is TRBJ2-7; 11 positions match TRBD2. V was pared by 4 bases and J by 0 bases, with 2 bases of the junction left unmatched. The CDR3 runs to 14 residues. Germline CDR1 and CDR2: SQVTM and ANQGSEA. The CDR3: CSVAGTSGSYEQYF. CDR3 DNA sequence: TGCAGCGTTGCCGGGACTAGCGGCTCCTACGAGCAGTACTTC.

This chain links TRBV28 with TRBJ2-1, with 9 bases matching TRBD2. The CDR3 has 16 residues. CDR1 is MDHEN and CDR2 is SYDVKM in the germline V gene. Trimming took 3 bases from V and 4 from J; bases not matched to a gene: 7. CDR3 sequence (DNA): TGTGCCAGCAGTTTCTCCAGCGGGAGGAAGTACAATGAGCAGTTCTTC. As protein: CASSFSSGRKYNEQFF. The whole variable domain, filled in from reference TRBV28 and TRBJ2-1, reads DVKVTQSSRYLVKRTGEKVFLECVQDMDHENMFWYRQDPGLGLRLIYFSYDVKMKEKGDIPEGYSVSREKKERFSLILESASTNQTSMYLCASSFSSGRKYNEQFFGPGTRLTVL.

The gene calls are TRBV19 and TRBJ2-7; D may correspond to TRBD1 or TRBD2 (5 bases each). Germline CDR1 reads LNHDA; CDR2 reads SQIVND (reference sequence). The CDR3 has 15 residues. V was cut by 3 bases and J by 2 bases, with 14 bases left in between. In DNA form, the CDR3 reads TGTGCCAGTAGTATCACGGCAGGGAGTACCTACGAGCAGTACTTC. It translates to CASSITAGSTYEQYF.

This chain connects TRBV28 to TRBJ1-5; no reliable D call. The germline V and J ends were trimmed by 6 bases and 8 bases, with 14 bases remaining between them. This CDR3 has 13 residues. CDR1 and CDR2 from the germline V gene are MDHEN and SYDVKM. The CDR3 DNA reads as TGTGCCAGCAGCATCCCCGCCTCCGAGCCCCAGCATTTT. It encodes CASSIPASEPQHF.

The genes are TRBV6-1 and TRBJ1-3, with 9 positions matching TRBD1. The CDR3 is 14 amino acids. Germline values: CDR1 MNHNS, CDR2 SASEGT. V lost 6 bases and J lost 8; bases outside the gene matches: 8. The CDR3 DNA follows: TGTGCCAGCAGGAACAGGGGGCTTGGGGACACCATATATTTT. The encoded protein is CASRNRGLGDTIYF.

As concerns this clone: Other nucleotide sequences from this sample produce the same CDR3. The chain links TRBV13 to TRBJ1-5; D not resolved. This CDR3 is 12 amino acids long. V lost 0 bases and J lost 4, with 1 base in between. Germline V gene lookup returns CDR1 PRHDT and CDR2 FYEKMQ (reference sequence). The DNA of the CDR3 is TGTGCCAGCAGCTTAGGAAATCAGCCCCAGCATTTT. The encoded protein is CASSLGNQPQHF.

This chain joins TRBV4-3 and TRBJ2-7, with D perhaps assigned TRBD1 or TRBD2 (5 bases each). The CDR3 has 14 residues. Germline loops: CDR1 LGHNA, CDR2 YSLEER. V lost 3 bases and J 5 bases, leaving 14 bases between the germline ends. CDR3 DNA: TGCGCCAGCAGCCAGGTGGGGGAACAGGACGAGCAGTACTTC. It encodes CASSQVGEQDEQYF.